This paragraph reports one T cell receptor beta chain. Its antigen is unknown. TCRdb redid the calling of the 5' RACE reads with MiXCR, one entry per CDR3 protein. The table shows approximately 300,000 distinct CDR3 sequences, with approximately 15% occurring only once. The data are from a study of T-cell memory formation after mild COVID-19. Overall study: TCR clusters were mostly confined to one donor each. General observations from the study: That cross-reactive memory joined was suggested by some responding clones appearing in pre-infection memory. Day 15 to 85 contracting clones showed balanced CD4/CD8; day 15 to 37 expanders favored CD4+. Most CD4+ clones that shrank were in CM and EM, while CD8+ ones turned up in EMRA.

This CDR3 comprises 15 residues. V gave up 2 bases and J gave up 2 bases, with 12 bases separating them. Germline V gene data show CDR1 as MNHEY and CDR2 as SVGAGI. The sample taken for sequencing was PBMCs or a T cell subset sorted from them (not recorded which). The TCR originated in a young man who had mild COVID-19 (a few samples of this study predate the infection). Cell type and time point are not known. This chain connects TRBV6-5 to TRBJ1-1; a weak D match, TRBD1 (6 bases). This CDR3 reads CASSYRGGSNTEAFF. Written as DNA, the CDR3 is TGTGCCAGCAGTTACAGGGGGGGTTCAAACACTGAAGCTTTCTTT.